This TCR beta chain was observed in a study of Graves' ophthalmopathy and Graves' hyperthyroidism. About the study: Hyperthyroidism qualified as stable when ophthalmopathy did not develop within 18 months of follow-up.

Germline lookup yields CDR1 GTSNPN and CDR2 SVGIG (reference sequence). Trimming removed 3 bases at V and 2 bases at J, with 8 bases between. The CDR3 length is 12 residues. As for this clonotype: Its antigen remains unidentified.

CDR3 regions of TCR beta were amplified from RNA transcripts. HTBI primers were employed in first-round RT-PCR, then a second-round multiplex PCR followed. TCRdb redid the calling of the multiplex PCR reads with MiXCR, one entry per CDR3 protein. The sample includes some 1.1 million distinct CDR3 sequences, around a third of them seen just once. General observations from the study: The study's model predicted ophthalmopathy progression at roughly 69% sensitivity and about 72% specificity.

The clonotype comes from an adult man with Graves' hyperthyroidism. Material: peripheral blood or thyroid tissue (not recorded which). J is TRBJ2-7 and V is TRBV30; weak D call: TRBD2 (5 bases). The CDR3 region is CAWSPGTYEQYF. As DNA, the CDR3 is TGTGCCTGGAGCCCCGGGACCTACGAGCAGTACTTC.